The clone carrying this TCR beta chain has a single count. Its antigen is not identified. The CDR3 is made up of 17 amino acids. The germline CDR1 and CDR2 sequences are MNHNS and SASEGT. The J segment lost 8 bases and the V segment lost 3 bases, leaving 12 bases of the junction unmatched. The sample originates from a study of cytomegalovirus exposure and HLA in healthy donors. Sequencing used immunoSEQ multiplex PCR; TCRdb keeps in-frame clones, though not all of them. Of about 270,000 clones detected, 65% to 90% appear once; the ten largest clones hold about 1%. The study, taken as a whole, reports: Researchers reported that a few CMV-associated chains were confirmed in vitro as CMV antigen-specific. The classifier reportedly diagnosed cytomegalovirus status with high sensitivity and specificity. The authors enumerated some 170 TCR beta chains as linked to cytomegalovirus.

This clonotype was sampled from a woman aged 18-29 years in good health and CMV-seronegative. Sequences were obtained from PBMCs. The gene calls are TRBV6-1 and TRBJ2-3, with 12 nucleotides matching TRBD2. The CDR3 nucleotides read TGTGCCAGCAGTGATAGACTAGCGGGAGTCAAGTCTGTTACGCAGTATTTT. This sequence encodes CASSDRLAGVKSVTQYF.